A single sample gave rise to the 29 T cell receptor beta chains below, sequenced in a study of shared clonotypes between healthy human individuals. Using immunoSEQ multiplex PCR, the repertoire was profiled, and TCRdb retains in-frame clones only, with some absent. The data contain more than 900,000 clones, approximately 78% of them seen just once; the ten biggest clones take up more than 0.55%. The sample consisted of memory CD4+ T cells from PBMCs. Specified subset: CD45RA-negative fraction. Source of these receptors: a young man in good health. Some clones in this sample may be carry-over from other donors' samples.

As to this clone: The sample contains more than one DNA sequence encoding this CDR3. The chain joins TRBV15 to TRBJ2-5; no firm D call. Germline V lookup: CDR1 LNHNV, CDR2 YYDKDF (reference sequence). The CDR3 is 12 residues long. V was trimmed by 0 bases and J by 4 bases, leaving 3 bases between them. This CDR3 is CATSRDRETQYF. CDR3 coding DNA: TGTGCCACCAGCAGAGATCGAGAGACCCAGTACTTC.

This clone was seen a handful of times. The chain couples TRBV11-3 to TRBJ2-2; 9 positions match TRBD1. V was clipped by 1 base and J by 2 bases; unmatched bases: 8. CDR1 is SGHNT and CDR2 is YENEEA in the germline V gene. The CDR3 has 18 residues. CDR3 sequence: CASSLGPGQGFNTGELFF. The CDR3 bases are TGTGCCAGCAGCTTAGGTCCGGGACAGGGCTTCAACACCGGGGAGCTGTTTTTT.

The chain carries TRBV11-3 and TRBJ2-3; D not certain. CDR1 and CDR2 from the germline V gene are SGHNT and YENEEA. The V end lost 1 base, the J end lost 2 bases, and 7 bases lay between the germline ends. The CDR3 is 14 amino acids. The DNA for the CDR3 is TGTGCCAGCAGCTTAGGGCCCAACACAGATACGCAGTATTTT. It specifies CASSLGPNTDTQYF.

The V and J genes are TRBV4-2 and TRBJ2-1, with 10 nucleotides matching TRBD1. This CDR3 is built from 18 residues. Looked up from germline, CDR1 is LGHNA and CDR2 is YNFKEQ. The trim removed 1 base at V and 3 bases at J, leaving 9 bases unmatched. The CDR3 region has the DNA TGTGCCAGCAGCCAAGGGGGGACAGGGGCGGGAGACTACAATGAGCAGTTCTTC. Its translation is CASSQGGTGAGDYNEQFF.

This clone occurred once. The sample carries other DNA sequences with the same CDR3. The chain combines TRBV4-3 with TRBJ2-2; TRBD2 agrees at 7 bases. V lost 4 bases, J lost 5 bases, and 4 bases stayed unmatched. CDR1 and CDR2 (germline): LGHNA, YSLEER. The CDR3 runs to 14 residues. The CDR3 protein is CASSRGGSTGELFF. In DNA, the CDR3 is TGCGCCAGCAGCCGGGGAGGGAGTACCGGGGAGCTGTTTTTT.

The chain couples TRBV7-3 to TRBJ2-4, with 8 bases matching TRBD1. Germline assignment: CDR1 SGHTA and CDR2 FQGTGA. V trimming: 3 bases; J trimming: 5 bases; junction bases outside the gene matches: 6. This CDR3 has 15 residues. The CDR3 nucleotides read TGTGCCAGCAGCTTCACAGGGGGTAGGGAAAACATTCAGTACTTC. This sequence encodes CASSFTGGRENIQYF.

The V gene is TRBV7-2, the J gene TRBJ2-2; D gene uncertain. Germline CDR1 SGHTA, CDR2 FQGNSA. The CDR3 runs to 15 residues. Trimming left V 5 bases short and J 4 bases short, with 14 bases between. CDR3 DNA sequence: TGTGCCAGCAGCCCAGGTATTGCCTTCACCGGGGAGCTGTTTTTT. Translated, it gives CASSPGIAFTGELFF.

The chain couples TRBV28 to TRBJ2-5; D may correspond to TRBD1 or TRBD2 (6 bases each). The CDR3 sequence is 13 residues long. V was trimmed by 7 bases and J by 5 bases, leaving 14 bases between them. Germline-derived CDR1 and CDR2 are MDHEN and SYDVKM. CDR3 nucleotide sequence: TGTGCCAGCAACCTACTAGGGGGGGAGACCCAGTACTTC. As protein: CASNLLGGETQYF. Supplemented by reference TRBV28 and TRBJ2-5, the full variable domain reads DVKVTQSSRYLVKRTGEKVFLECVQDMDHENMFWYRQDPGLGLRLIYFSYDVKMKEKGDIPEGYSVSREKKERFSLILESASTNQTSMYLCASNLLGGETQYFGPGTRLLVL.

This clone was counted at least ten times. The rearrangement uses TRBV9 and TRBJ1-2; no clear D. Germline CDR1 is SGDLS and CDR2 is YYNGEE. V lost 0 bases to trimming and J lost 4 bases, with 10 bases between them. This CDR3 region has 14 residues. The CDR3 bases are TGTGCCAGCAGCGTAGGTTGGGGTTCCTATGGCTACACCTTC. Its protein is CASSVGWGSYGYTF.

This chain uses TRBV12-5 with TRBJ2-7; the match to TRBD2 covers 11 bases. CDR1 and CDR2 from the germline V gene are LGHNT and FRNRAP. CDR3 size: 16 residues. Germline trimming cut 1 base from V and 5 bases from J; bases unmatched to any gene: 7. The CDR3 loop is CASGLGTSGSPNEQYF. The CDR3 DNA sequence: TGTGCTAGTGGTTTGGGAACTAGCGGGAGTCCCAACGAGCAGTACTTC.

This clone appeared a few times. V is TRBV6-5 and J is TRBJ2-5; 8 nucleotides align to TRBD1. V trimming: 4 bases; J trimming: 5 bases; junction bases outside the gene matches: 6. The CDR3 is 14 residues long. Germline CDR1 and CDR2: MNHEY and SVGAGI. The CDR3 region is CASSLGQASETQYF. CDR3 DNA sequence: TGTGCCAGCAGTTTGGGACAGGCTAGTGAGACCCAGTACTTC.

The chain has TRBV4-1 and TRBJ2-7, with 8 bases that match TRBD2. CDR1 and CDR2 (germline): MGHRA, YSYEKL. This CDR3 has 16 amino acids. Losses at the gene ends were 6 bases for V and 2 bases for J; bases not matched to a gene: 12. As DNA, the CDR3 is TGCGCCAGCAGTCGAGAAAAAGGACTAGCAGCCTACGAGCAGTACTTC. The encoded protein is CASSREKGLAAYEQYF.

The V and J genes are TRBV2 and TRBJ2-7; possibly TRBD1 for D (5 bases). The ends were cut back, 1 base at V and 4 bases at J, with 14 bases in the middle. This CDR3 spans 15 amino acids. Germline V lookup: CDR1 SNHLY, CDR2 FYNNEI. This CDR3 reads CASSEGGRSLYEQYF. As DNA, the CDR3 is TGTGCCAGCAGTGAAGGGGGCAGGAGCCTATACGAGCAGTACTTC.

The CDR3 reads CASHQGTGGYTGELFF. CDR3 nucleotides: TGCGCCAGCCACCAAGGGACAGGGGGCTACACCGGGGAGCTGTTTTTT. The V call is TRBV10-2, the J call TRBJ2-2; 12 bases are shared with TRBD1. Looked up from germline, CDR1 is WSHSY and CDR2 is SAAADI. Unmatched junction bases numbered 7, after V lost 8 bases and J lost 3 bases. The CDR3 has 16 residues.

J is TRBJ2-1 and V is TRBV20-1; D gene unclear. Germline CDR1 is DFQATT and CDR2 is SNEGSKA (reference sequence). V dropped 1 base and J dropped 12 bases, with 10 bases sitting between them. This CDR3 is 11 amino acids long. DNA of the CDR3: TGCAGTGCTAGAGTCCCTCCAGCGCAGTTCTTC. It encodes CSARVPPAQFF.

The chain recombines TRBV11-3 with TRBJ1-5, with 8 nucleotides matching TRBD1. V was clipped by 3 bases and J by 4 bases; unmatched bases: 5. CDR3 size: 15 residues. Germline lookup yields CDR1 SGHNT and CDR2 YENEEA. The chain's CDR3 is CASSFGGQENQPQHF. The DNA of the CDR3 is TGTGCCAGCAGCTTCGGGGGACAGGAAAATCAGCCCCAGCATTTT.

About this clone itself: Other nucleotide sequences in the sample specify the same CDR3. The rearrangement uses TRBV28 and TRBJ2-2, with a tentative D call TRBD2 (6 bases). The CDR3 covers 14 residues. Germline CDR1 and CDR2: MDHEN and SYDVKM. V was cut by 4 bases and J by 5 bases, with 11 bases left in between. This chain's CDR3 is CASSSLGGTGELFF. In nucleotides, the CDR3 is TGTGCCAGCAGTTCACTCGGGGGAACCGGGGAGCTGTTTTTT.

The V gene is TRBV20-1, the J gene TRBJ2-1; no clear D. Germline CDR1 DFQATT, CDR2 SNEGSKA (reference sequence). V dropped 3 bases and J dropped 8 bases, with 8 bases sitting between them. This CDR3 comprises 11 residues. The CDR3 DNA reads TGCAGTGCTAGTCGGAGTTATGAGCAGTTCTTC. This gives the protein CSASRSYEQFF.

The chain uses TRBV5-1 and TRBJ2-7, with 7 bases that match TRBD1. Germline assignment: CDR1 SGHRS and CDR2 YFSETQ. After removal of 4 bases from V and 4 bases from J, the junction contained 2 bases not matched to a gene. There are 12 residues in the CDR3. The CDR3 coding sequence is TGCGCCAGCAGCAAGGGACAGTACGAGCAGTACTTC. It is translated as CASSKGQYEQYF.

This chain joins TRBV5-6 and TRBJ1-1; D remains ambiguous. This CDR3 is 14 amino acids long. V was cut by 0 bases and J by 1 base, with 7 bases left in between. Germline values: CDR1 SGHDT, CDR2 YYEEEE. The DNA of the CDR3 is TGTGCCAGCAGCTTGGATGTCGGGAACACTGAAGCTTTCTTT. Its translation: CASSLDVGNTEAFF.

This rearrangement joins TRBV5-1 to TRBJ1-2; 8 bases match TRBD1. Germline loops: CDR1 SGHRS, CDR2 YFSETQ. This CDR3 region has 15 residues. With 3 bases clipped from V and 5 bases from J, the junction kept 9 bases outside the gene matches. The CDR3 sequence: CASSYTPQGAYGYTF. CDR3 DNA: TGCGCCAGCAGCTATACGCCCCAGGGGGCATATGGCTACACCTTC.

The chain links TRBV18 to TRBJ1-3; D gene ambiguous. From germline, CDR1 is KGHSH and CDR2 LQKENI. The V end was cut by 3 bases, the J end by 8 bases, with 14 bases between. The CDR3 covers 14 residues. CDR3 sequence: CASSPGSPADTIYF. CDR3 nucleotides: TGTGCCAGCTCACCGGGGAGCCCGGCGGACACCATATATTTT.

A word on this clone: This sample also contains other DNA sequences that code for the same CDR3. This chain uses TRBV11-2 with TRBJ2-5, with TRBD2 identical over 13 bases. The CDR3 is made up of 17 amino acids. Germline V CDR1 and CDR2: SGHAT, FQNNGV. Trimming removed 0 bases from V and 5 bases from J; junction bases left unmatched: 6. CDR3 nucleotides: TGTGCCAGCAGCTTAGACCGTCCGACTAGCGGGAGGGAGACCCAGTACTTC. As protein: CASSLDRPTSGRETQYF.

The V and J genes are TRBV5-1 and TRBJ2-3; no clear D gene. The ends were cut back, 3 bases at V and 3 bases at J, with 11 bases in the middle. The CDR3 covers 14 residues. CDR1 and CDR2 (germline): SGHRS, YFSETQ. The CDR3 protein is CASSSGSGTDTQYF. CDR3 sequence (DNA): TGCGCCAGCAGCTCCGGAAGTGGGACAGATACGCAGTATTTT.

This sequence joins TRBV7-3 and TRBJ2-7; 8 bases line up with TRBD2. Germline V CDR1 and CDR2: SGHTA, FQGTGA. V shed 0 bases, J shed 2 bases, and the junction held 3 bases outside the gene matches. The length of the CDR3 is 15 residues. This CDR3 is CASSLTGTRPYEQYF. In DNA form, the CDR3 reads TGTGCCAGCAGCTTAACAGGGACTAGGCCCTACGAGCAGTACTTC.

The chain links TRBV6-5 to TRBJ1-4; D not resolved. V shed 9 bases and J shed 3 bases, with 11 bases lying between them. Germline CDR1 MNHEY, CDR2 SVGAGI. CDR3 length: 13 residues. CDR3 sequence: CARPRWSNEKLFF. The DNA for the CDR3 is TGTGCCAGACCCCGTTGGTCTAATGAAAAACTGTTTTTT.

V gene TRBV19 combines with J gene TRBJ1-1; weak D call: TRBD1 (6 bases). V lost 1 base and J lost 3, with 21 bases in between. The CDR3 is made up of 18 amino acids. Germline lookup yields CDR1 LNHDA and CDR2 SQIVND (reference sequence). The CDR3 is CASSIGAGVRGLYTEAFF. CDR3 DNA: TGTGCCAGTAGTATAGGAGCCGGGGTCAGGGGCTTATACACTGAAGCTTTCTTT.

This clone was counted a few times. Other DNA sequences in the sample encode the same CDR3. The J gene is TRBJ1-2, the V gene TRBV19; D remains ambiguous. The CDR3 is 13 amino acids. Germline V CDR1 and CDR2: LNHDA, SQIVND (reference sequence). Trimming cost V 5 bases and J 2 bases, with 9 bases left between them. CDR3 region: CASSFRANYGYTF. CDR3 sequence (DNA): TGTGCCAGTAGTTTTCGGGCCAACTATGGCTACACCTTC.

Of note for this clone: Other DNA sequences of this sample code for an identical CDR3. This sequence joins TRBV5-4 and TRBJ2-7; maybe TRBD1 (6 bases). Germline CDR1 and CDR2: SGHNT and YYREEE (reference sequence). The CDR3 covers 13 residues. V gave up 0 bases and J gave up 2 bases, with 6 bases separating them. CDR3 region: CASSLGGPYEQYF. The CDR3 DNA is TGTGCCAGCAGCTTGGGGGGGCCCTACGAGCAGTACTTC.